This entry lists 10 T cell receptor beta chains sequenced from one sample in a study of blood T cells in healthy people across ages. Using a J-beta primer mix together with a sample-barcoded 5' primer, a second PCR was run for about 6 to 11 cycles. TCRdb passed the 5' RACE reads through MiXCR, listing each CDR3 protein once. The sample holds 1.5 million to 2 million distinct CDR3 sequences; around half are singletons and the top ten take approximately 2.1%. Sequencing was done on a sample of blood. These receptors all stem from a woman in her thirties or forties in good health.

This chain joins TRBV20-1 and TRBJ2-1, with D perhaps matching TRBD1 (6 bases). The V and J ends lost 3 bases and 7 bases respectively, with 13 bases between them. The V gene's germline CDR1 is DFQATT and CDR2 SNEGSKA (reference sequence). The CDR3 sequence is 13 residues long. The CDR3 nucleotides are TGCAGTGCTAGTGGGGGCGATATTAATGAGCAGTTCTTC. The encoded protein is CSASGGDINEQFF.

This clonotype was seen a few times. This clone may be a read error of a much larger clone one base away. The gene calls are TRBV7-3 and TRBJ2-1; a possible D gene is TRBD2 (5 bases). The end of the DNA aligns better with TRBJ2-7, so the J call may be wrong. The CDR3 consists of 16 residues. Germline V CDR1 and CDR2: SGHTA, FQGTGA. For the CDR3, the DNA is TGTGCCAGCAGGGATATTTCAGGAGGCGGTTACAATGAGCAGTACTTC. Protein product: CASRDISGGGYNEQYF.

The rearrangement links TRBV7-2 to TRBJ2-5; D might be TRBD2 (6 bases). The J call may be wrong; the DNA end is better matched by TRBJ2-7. The CDR3 is 15 residues long. Germline V lookup: CDR1 SGHTA, CDR2 FQGNSA. The CDR3 is CASSLVGGRGYEQYF. In DNA form, the CDR3 reads TGTGCCAGCAGCTTAGTGGGGGGTAGAGGCTACGAGCAGTACTTC.

This chain links TRBV7-2 with TRBJ1-4; 9 bases fit TRBD1. Germline V gives CDR1 SGHTA, CDR2 FQGNSA. V shed 5 bases and J 8 bases; nucleotides not matched to a gene: 9. The CDR3 runs 15 residues. CDR3 in DNA: TGTGCCAGCAGCGTCGGGGGGACAGGGAGAGAAAAACTGTTTTTT. This gives the protein CASSVGGTGREKLFF.

This chain links TRBV10-3 with TRBJ2-3; the D gene is possibly TRBD2 (5 bases). Trimming left V 7 bases short and J 2 bases short, with 13 bases between. The CDR3 totals 14 residues. Germline V gives CDR1 ENHRY, CDR2 SYGVKD. The CDR3 loop is CAITAGQLTDTQYF. The CDR3 nucleotides are TGTGCCATCACCGCGGGCCAGCTCACAGATACGCAGTATTTT.

This chain links TRBV6-1 with TRBJ2-5, with a tentative D call TRBD2 (5 bases). Judging by the DNA end, TRBJ2-7 fits better; the J call may be wrong. The germline gives CDR1 MNHNS, CDR2 SASEGT. The CDR3 has 13 residues. The CDR3 region is CASNLLRAYEQYF. The CDR3 DNA is TGTGCCAGCAACCTATTGCGGGCTTACGAGCAGTACTTC.

The table lists this clonotype with a few counts. The genes are TRBV4-1 and TRBJ2-7; TRBD2 matches at 11 bases. V lost 2 bases to trimming and J lost 3 bases; unmatched junction nucleotides: 3. Germline CDR1 reads MGHRA; CDR2 reads YSYEKL. The CDR3 extends over 15 amino acids. CDR3: CASSQPGTSGYEQYF. The CDR3 coding sequence is TGCGCCAGCAGCCAACCCGGGACTAGCGGCTACGAGCAGTACTTC.

The chain links TRBV5-1 to TRBJ1-2; weak D call: TRBD1 (6 bases). Per the germline V gene, CDR1 is SGHRS and CDR2 is YFSETQ. V was clipped by 2 bases and J by 1 base, with 15 bases between them. The CDR3 runs to 16 residues. CDR3 bases: TGCGCCAGCAGCTTAAGTTCGGGGGCCGTTAACTATGGCTACACCTTC. It translates to CASSLSSGAVNYGYTF.

In this sample, this clonotype turned up a few times. The chain carries TRBV20-1 and TRBJ2-6, with D possibly matching TRBD2 (6 bases). CDR3 length equals 17 residues. Per the germline V gene, CDR1 is DFQATT and CDR2 is SNEGSKA (reference sequence). V was shortened by 2 bases and J by 1 base, with 15 bases between the two germline ends. The CDR3: CSARIRSGGSGANVLTF. The CDR3, as DNA: TGCAGTGCTAGAATACGATCCGGGGGATCTGGGGCCAACGTCCTGACTTTC.

This clonotype was counted a few times. The chain couples TRBV21-1 to TRBJ2-7; TRBD2 reflects the table's D call only, with no check against the DNA. TRBV21-1 is tagged as a pseudogene. The CDR3 loop spans 17 amino acids. CDR3: CASSKGLLAGSSYEQYF. The CDR3 DNA sequence: TGTGCCAGCAGCAAAGGTCTGCTAGCGGGGTCCTCCTACGAGCAGTACTTC.